This TCR beta chain was sequenced during a study of T cell repertoires in cytomegalovirus infection. Study-level background: The authors used CMV epitopes that were HLA-C-restricted (recently identified) and HLA-B-restricted (well studied). Based on public TCR beta signatures, there were indications of CMV infection and of a matching HLA type.

Study-level results: HLA-C-restricted, CMV-specific TCR beta clonotypes were dominant ex vivo.

With V trimmed by 3 bases and J by 3 bases, 7 bases remained unmatched. This CDR3 region has 16 residues. Germline V gene lookup returns CDR1 MDHEN and CDR2 SYDVKM. TCRdb processed the reads anew with MiXCR; each CDR3 protein has one entry. The sample holds more than 85,000 distinct CDR3 sequences, 25% to 30% seen once. This clonotype was seen repeatedly, ten times or more. Antigen specificity is unknown. The V gene is TRBV28, the J gene TRBJ2-2, with 7 bases fitting TRBD1. The material was CD8+ T cells from cultured PBMCs, obtained from culture after CMV antigen stimulation. This sequence originates from a human donor in good health (CMV status not recorded). Some clones in this sample may be carry-over from other donors' samples. CDR3 nucleotide sequence: TGTGCCAGCAGTTTTGACAGGGTCGGAGACACCGGGGAGCTGTTTTTT. Translated: CASSFDRVGDTGELFF.